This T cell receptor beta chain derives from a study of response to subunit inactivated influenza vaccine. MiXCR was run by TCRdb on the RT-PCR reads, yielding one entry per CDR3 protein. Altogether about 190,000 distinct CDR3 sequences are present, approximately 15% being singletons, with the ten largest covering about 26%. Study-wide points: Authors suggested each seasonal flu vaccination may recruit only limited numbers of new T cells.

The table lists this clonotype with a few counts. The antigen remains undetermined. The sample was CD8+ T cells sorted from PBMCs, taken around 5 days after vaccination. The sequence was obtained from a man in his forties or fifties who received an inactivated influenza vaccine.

Here the CDR3 DNA reads TGCAGTGCTAGAGATCCCGGGACGGGAGTCTCCTACGAGCAGTACTTC. Encoded protein: CSARDPGTGVSYEQYF. The rearrangement uses TRBV20-1 and TRBJ2-7; D possibly corresponds to TRBD2 (6 bases). This CDR3 is built from 16 residues. Trimming cost V 0 bases and J 0 bases, with 15 bases left between them. Germline V lookup: CDR1 DFQATT, CDR2 SNEGSKA (reference sequence).